The clone carrying this TCR beta chain was recorded at least ten times. Its cognate antigen is unknown. RNA transcripts provided the source from which TCR beta CDR3 regions were amplified. HTBI primers were used for first-round RT-PCR of the TCR CDR3. Using its own MiXCR run on the multiplex PCR reads, TCRdb lists one record per CDR3 protein. The table shows 500,000 to 650,000 distinct CDR3 sequences, with roughly 15% occurring only once. This entry is derived from a study of T cells in Graves' hyperthyroidism and ophthalmopathy. Study results and limitations: Within blood appeared most thyroid clonotypes that had expanded above 0.001.

This CDR3 comprises 18 residues. Per the germline V gene, CDR1 is MNHNS and CDR2 is SASEGT. V lost 4 bases to trimming and J lost 4 bases; unmatched junction nucleotides: 18. The origin of this receptor is a woman aged 50 to 60 with Graves' ophthalmopathy. This rearrangement joins TRBV6-1 to TRBJ1-2; 7 nucleotides align to TRBD1. Sequencing input: blood. CDR3 region: CASSVNRGGVEIVYGYTF. DNA of the CDR3: TGTGCCAGCAGTGTGAACAGGGGAGGAGTCGAAATCGTCTATGGCTACACCTTC.